This T cell receptor beta chain was sequenced for a study of cytomegalovirus exposure and HLA in healthy donors. Primers for the PCR totalled 60 Vbeta and 13 Jbeta. Measured with immunoSEQ multiplex PCR; TCRdb has only the in-frame clones, and not every one. The table lists 150,000 to 180,000 clones, 60% to 80% of them singletons, with about 13% in the top ten. Notes on this clone: Its matching antigen is unknown.

Study-wide results and caveats: Researchers catalogued about 150 TCR beta chains as cytomegalovirus-associated. A later analysis linked a missense variant in DCLRE1C to the trimming of TCR beta V and J genes.

The junction had 8 bases not matched to a gene; V was cut back by 8 bases and J by 2 bases. The CDR3 spans 15 residues. Germline V gene lookup returns CDR1 SNHLY and CDR2 FYNNEI. The TCR sequence derives from a man aged 25 to 40 in good health and CMV-seropositive. The V gene is TRBV2, the J gene TRBJ1-3, with TRBD1 matching over 8 bases. Sequences were obtained from PBMCs. The CDR3 bases are TGTGCCAGCTCCAGAATACAGGGGGCTGGAAACACCATATATTTT. Translating gives CASSRIQGAGNTIYF.